This TCR beta chain was recorded in a study of regulatory T cells in long-lasting Graves disease. Study context: New Graves' disease cases had less than 3 months of antithyroid drugs.

Construction of the TCR beta libraries employed iRepertoire HTBI primers in conjunction with Arm-PCR of CDR3 regions. Each CDR3 protein gets one entry after TCRdb re-called the multiplex PCR reads with MiXCR. The data contain about 450,000 distinct CDR3 sequences, approximately 14% of them singletons. In this sample, this clonotype turned up a few times. This sample's time point: newly diagnosed GD, antithyroid drugs for less than 3 months. Making the TCR library involved RNA that had been extracted from PBMCs. These data were likewise used in another study, on T cells in Graves' hyperthyroidism and ophthalmopathy. Turning to that study: Stable Graves' hyperthyroidism meant no ophthalmopathy progression within 18 months. Diagnostic decisions used clinical symptoms, serum thyroxine and TRAb, thyroid ultrasound and orbital computed tomography.

This sequence was found in a woman in her forties or fifties with Graves disease. The sample here was peripheral blood mononuclear cells (PBMCs), taken at new diagnosis, from a patient treated with antithyroid drugs.

CDR3 sequence reads: CASSSGRFSNQPQHF. In DNA, the CDR3 is TGTGCCAGCAGTAGTGGACGGTTTAGCAATCAGCCCCAGCATTTT. The chain carries TRBV6-1 and TRBJ1-5; D is unclear. The germline V gene encodes CDR1 MNHNS and CDR2 SASEGT. The CDR3 extends over 15 amino acids. Trimming took 5 bases from V and 0 from J, leaving 11 bases between them.